This T cell receptor beta chain was documented in a study of T cells after yellow fever vaccination. Study background: Fractions with few cells were prepared using SMART-Seq v4 Ultra Low Input.

In making TCR cDNA, 5'RACE template switching added a universal primer site and UMIs to it. MiXCR, run by TCRdb on the 5' RACE reads, gives a single entry per CDR3 protein. The table has some 600,000 distinct CDR3 sequences, less than 20% seen once. This clonotype showed up many times. This CDR3 is built from 15 residues. Trimming took off 4 bases at V and 3 bases at J, with 12 bases between the two ends. CDR1 is LGHNA, CDR2 YSLEER, per germline. The sample here was PBMCs, taken about 5 days after the first yellow fever vaccination. The origin of this receptor is a man younger than 35 who received the YFV17D yellow fever vaccine. The rearrangement links TRBV4-3 to TRBJ2-2; D gene unclear. CDR3 sequence: CASSPIGLYTGELFF. The CDR3 DNA reads TGCGCCAGCAGCCCAATAGGGTTATACACCGGGGAGCTGTTTTTT.